The 5 T cell receptor beta chains given below trace back to one sample, sequenced in a study of vaccination effects on CD4 cells after COVID-19. The repertoire was sequenced with immunoSEQ multiplex PCR; TCRdb's copy has only in-frame clones and lacks some. Among over 25,000 clones listed, over 80% were seen once. After expansion with viral peptide pools in the ViraFEST assay, antigen-specific CD4+ T cells were sequenced. After roughly 11 days in culture, the CD4+ T cells were isolated. Each person got two doses of an mRNA SARS-CoV-2 vaccine, BNT162b2 or mRNA-1273. Which antigens these TCRs recognize remains unknown. This specimen was CD4+ T cells from PBMCs cultured with SARS-CoV-2 spike peptides, taken after COVID-19 vaccination. The receptors derive from a human donor who received a COVID-19 vaccine. Some clones in this sample may be carry-over from other donors' samples.

The V gene is TRBV2, the J gene TRBJ1-1; 8 nucleotides align to TRBD1. The CDR3 is 14 residues long. CDR1 SNHLY and CDR2 FYNNEI come from the germline V gene. Trimming cost V 6 bases and J 1 base; bases outside gene matches: 4. CDR3 region: CASRSGTGNTEAFF. CDR3 DNA sequence: TGTGCCAGCAGGTCCGGGACAGGGAACACTGAAGCTTTCTTT.

This chain connects TRBV10-3 to TRBJ2-1, with D perhaps assigned TRBD1 or TRBD2 (6 bases each). V lost 0 bases to trimming and J lost 3 bases, with 12 bases between them. From germline, CDR1 is ENHRY and CDR2 SYGVKD. CDR3 length: 16 amino acids. The CDR3 DNA sequence: TGTGCCATCAGTGAGTCAGCCGGGGGCCTCTACAATGAGCAGTTCTTC. Its translation: CAISESAGGLYNEQFF.

This clone was recorded only once. The chain uses TRBV5-5 and TRBJ1-5; D is perhaps TRBD1 (5 bases). The CDR3 totals 15 residues. V was clipped by 2 bases and J by 0 bases, with 9 bases between them. Looked up from germline, CDR1 is SGHKS and CDR2 is YYEKEE (reference sequence). DNA of the CDR3: TGTGCCAGCAGCTTAAGACAGTTTAGCAATCAGCCCCAGCATTTT. Protein: CASSLRQFSNQPQHF. Full variable domain (remainder filled in from reference TRBV5-5 and TRBJ1-5): DAGVTQSPTHLIKTRGQQVTLRCSPISGHKSVSWYQQVLGQGPQFIFQYYEKEERGRGNFPDRFSARQFPNYSSELNVNALLLGDSALYLCASSLRQFSNQPQHFGDGTRLSIL.

This clone was picked up a small number of times. This chain links TRBV5-1 with TRBJ2-2, with 7 bases identical to TRBD2. Germline V gene data show CDR1 as SGHRS and CDR2 as YFSETQ. The CDR3 length is 17 residues. Trimming at V came to 0 bases and at J to 1 base, leaving 6 bases not matched to a gene. The CDR3 reads CASSLEPAGKNTGELFF. Written as DNA, the CDR3 is TGCGCCAGCAGCTTGGAGCCAGCGGGGAAGAACACCGGGGAGCTGTTTTTT.

A remark on this clone: The sample has other DNA sequences that encode this CDR3 too. The chain is built from TRBV9 and TRBJ1-2; D gene ambiguous. Germline assignment: CDR1 SGDLS and CDR2 YYNGEE. This CDR3 comprises 14 residues. Trimming pared 0 bases from V and 0 bases from J, leaving 6 bases between. The CDR3 nucleotides are TGTGCCAGCAGCGTAGGAACAGCTAACTATGGCTACACCTTC. Its translation: CASSVGTANYGYTF.